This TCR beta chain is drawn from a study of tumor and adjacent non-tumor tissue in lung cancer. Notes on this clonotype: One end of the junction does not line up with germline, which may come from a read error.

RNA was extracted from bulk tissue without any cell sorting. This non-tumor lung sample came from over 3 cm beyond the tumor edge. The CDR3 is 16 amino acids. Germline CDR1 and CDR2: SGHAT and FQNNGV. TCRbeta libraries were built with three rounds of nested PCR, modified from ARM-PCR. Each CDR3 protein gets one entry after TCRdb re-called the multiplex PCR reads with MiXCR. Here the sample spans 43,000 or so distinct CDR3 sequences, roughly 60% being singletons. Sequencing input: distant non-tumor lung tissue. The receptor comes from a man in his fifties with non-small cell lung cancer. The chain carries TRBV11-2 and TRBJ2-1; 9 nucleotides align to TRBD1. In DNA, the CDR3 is TGTGCTAGCAGACCCCCCTCGGGGGGACAGGGTCATGAGCCGTACTTC. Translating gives CASRPPSGGQGHEPYF.